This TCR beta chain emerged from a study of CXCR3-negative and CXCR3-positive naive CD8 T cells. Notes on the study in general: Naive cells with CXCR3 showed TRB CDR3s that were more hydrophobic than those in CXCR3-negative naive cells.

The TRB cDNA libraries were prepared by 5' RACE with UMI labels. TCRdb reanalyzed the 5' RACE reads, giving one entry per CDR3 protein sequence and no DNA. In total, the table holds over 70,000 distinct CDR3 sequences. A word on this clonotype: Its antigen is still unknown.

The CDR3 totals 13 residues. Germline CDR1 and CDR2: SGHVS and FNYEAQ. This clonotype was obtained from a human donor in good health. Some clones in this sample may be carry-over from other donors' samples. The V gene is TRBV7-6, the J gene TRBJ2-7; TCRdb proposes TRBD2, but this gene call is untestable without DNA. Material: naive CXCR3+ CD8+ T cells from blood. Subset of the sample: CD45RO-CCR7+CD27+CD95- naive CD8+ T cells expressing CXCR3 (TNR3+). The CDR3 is CASSLLASGEQYF.